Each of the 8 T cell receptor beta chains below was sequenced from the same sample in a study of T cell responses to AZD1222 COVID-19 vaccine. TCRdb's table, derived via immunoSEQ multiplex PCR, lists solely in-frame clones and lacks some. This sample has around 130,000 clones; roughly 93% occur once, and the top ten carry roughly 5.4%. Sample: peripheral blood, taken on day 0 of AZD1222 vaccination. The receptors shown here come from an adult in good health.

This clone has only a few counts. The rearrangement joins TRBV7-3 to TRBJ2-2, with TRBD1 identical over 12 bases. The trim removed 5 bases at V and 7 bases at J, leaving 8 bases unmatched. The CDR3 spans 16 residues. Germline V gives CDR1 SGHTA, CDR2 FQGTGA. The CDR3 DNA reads TGTGCCAGCAGCCCGACCGGGACAGGGGGCGTCGGGGAGCTGTTTTTT. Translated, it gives CASSPTGTGGVGELFF.

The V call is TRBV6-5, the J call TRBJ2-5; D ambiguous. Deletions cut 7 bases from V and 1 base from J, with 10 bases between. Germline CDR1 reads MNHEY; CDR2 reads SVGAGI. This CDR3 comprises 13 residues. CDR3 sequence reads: CASTKTFQETQYF. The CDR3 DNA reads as TGTGCCAGCACTAAGACCTTCCAAGAGACCCAGTACTTC.

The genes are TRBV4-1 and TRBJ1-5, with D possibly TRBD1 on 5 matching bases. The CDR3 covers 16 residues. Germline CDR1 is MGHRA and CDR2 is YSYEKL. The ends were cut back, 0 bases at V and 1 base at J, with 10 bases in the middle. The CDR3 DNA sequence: TGCGCCAGCAGCCAAGAATGGGGCAGGAGCAATCAGCCCCAGCATTTT. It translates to CASSQEWGRSNQPQHF.

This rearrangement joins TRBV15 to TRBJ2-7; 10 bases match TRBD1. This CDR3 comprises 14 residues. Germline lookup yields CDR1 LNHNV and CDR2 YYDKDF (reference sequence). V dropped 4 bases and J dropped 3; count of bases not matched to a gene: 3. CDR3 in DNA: TGTGCCACCAGCAAGGACAGGGGGTTCTACGAGCAGTACTTC. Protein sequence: CATSKDRGFYEQYF.

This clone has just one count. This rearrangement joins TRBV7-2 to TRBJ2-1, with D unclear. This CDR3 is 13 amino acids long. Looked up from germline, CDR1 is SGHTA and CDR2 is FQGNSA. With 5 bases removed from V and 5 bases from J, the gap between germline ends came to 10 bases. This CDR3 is CASSQQRHNEQFF. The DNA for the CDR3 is TGTGCCAGCAGCCAACAACGGCACAATGAGCAGTTCTTC.

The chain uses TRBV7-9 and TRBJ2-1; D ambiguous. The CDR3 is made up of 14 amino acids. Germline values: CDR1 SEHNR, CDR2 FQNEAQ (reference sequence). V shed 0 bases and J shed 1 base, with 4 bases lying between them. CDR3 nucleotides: TGTGCCAGCAGCTTAGCAGGGTCCTACAATGAGCAGTTCTTC. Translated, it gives CASSLAGSYNEQFF.

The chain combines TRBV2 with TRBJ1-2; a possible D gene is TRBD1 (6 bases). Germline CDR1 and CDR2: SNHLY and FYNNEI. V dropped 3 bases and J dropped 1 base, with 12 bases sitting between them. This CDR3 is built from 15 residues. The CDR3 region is CASSEAQGYNYGYTF. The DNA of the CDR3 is TGTGCCAGCAGTGAGGCACAGGGTTATAACTATGGCTACACCTTC.

The CDR3 loop reads CAWSVLTGASYTF. CDR3 coding DNA: TGTGCCTGGAGTGTTCTGACAGGGGCGAGCTACACCTTC. V is TRBV30 and J is TRBJ1-2, with 8 bases identical to TRBD1. This CDR3 comprises 13 residues. Germline trimming cut 0 bases from V and 9 bases from J; bases unmatched to any gene: 6. Germline lookup yields CDR1 GTSNPN and CDR2 SVGIG (reference sequence). Filled out from reference TRBV30 and TRBJ1-2, the complete variable domain reads SQTIHQWPATLVQPVGSPLSLECTVEGTSNPNLYWYRQAAGRGLQLLFYSVGIGQISSEVPQNLSASRPQDRQFILSSKKLLLSDSGFYLCAWSVLTGASYTFGSGTRLTVV.